This note documents a single T cell receptor beta chain sequence. Its antigen is unidentified. Clones were sequenced by immunoSEQ multiplex PCR, and TCRdb holds only the in-frame ones, with some missing. Altogether tens of thousands of clones are present, around 89% being singletons, with the ten largest covering roughly 0.51%. This sample was taken from a study of regulatory and conventional T cells in RAG deficiency. Overall study findings and caveats: Compared with controls, unique Treg TCR beta sequences dropped about 97-fold in Omenn syndrome and CID/AS. Shorter CDR3s in all patient subsets; >85% Treg-Tconv overlap in Omenn. Shannon entropy fell and Simpson indices rose in RAG-deficient patients.

Trimming removed 5 bases from V and 3 bases from J; junction bases left unmatched: 4. Germline V lookup: CDR1 MNHNS, CDR2 SASEGT. This CDR3 has 14 residues. The sorted conventional CD4+ T cells were CD25-low and CD127-high, with genomic DNA sequenced. These sequences were also reported in another study, on regulatory T cells. This second study says: The primer mix had 52 TRBV and 13 TRBJ primers. Regulatory T cells showed the strongest V-J pair restriction and V/J gene skewing among patient repertoires.

The clonotype was recovered from a human donor in good health. Sample: CD4+ effector T cells sorted from blood. The chain has TRBV6-1 and TRBJ2-7; 10 bases map to TRBD2. In nucleotides, the CDR3 is TGTGCCAGCAGTCTCCTAGCGGGAGACTACGAGCAGTACTTC. Translated, it gives CASSLLAGDYEQYF.